This T cell receptor (beta chain) is from a study of T cell changes during pregnancy in multiple sclerosis. Sequencing was performed with immunoSEQ multiplex PCR; in TCRdb, only in-frame clones are kept and a portion is missing. This sample yields fewer than 90,000 clones, of which more than 80% are seen a single time; roughly 0.85% belongs to the top ten. Germline V CDR1 and CDR2: SGHTA, FQGNSA. This CDR3 has 15 residues. V was shortened by 3 bases and J by 0 bases, with 9 bases between the two germline ends. The receptor was derived from a female donor with multiple sclerosis, enrolled in a pregnancy study. The chain uses TRBV7-2 and TRBJ2-1; D not resolved. The specimen was peripheral blood, collected in the second trimester of pregnancy. For the CDR3, the DNA is TGTGCCAGCAGCTTTGACCCTAGCTCCTACAATGAGCAGTTCTTC. It is translated as CASSFDPSSYNEQFF.